What follows are 30 T cell receptor beta chains derived from one specimen sequenced in a study of T cells in Graves' hyperthyroidism and ophthalmopathy. The source material, RNA transcripts, was used to amplify TCR beta CDR3 regions. TCR CDR3 underwent first-round RT-PCR with the HTBI primer set. TCRdb reprocessed the multiplex PCR reads with MiXCR, giving one entry per CDR3 protein. The data show 450,000 to 650,000 distinct CDR3 sequences, about 15% seen once. Sequenced: blood. The receptors derive from a woman aged 18-29 years with Graves' ophthalmopathy.

This clonotype was counted only a few times. V and J are TRBV6-4 and TRBJ2-4; 7 bases are a match to TRBD1. With 5 bases clipped from V and 3 bases from J, the junction kept 10 bases outside the gene matches. CDR3 length: 16 amino acids. Germline loops: CDR1 MRHNA, CDR2 SNTAGT. The CDR3 DNA reads as TGTGCCAGCAGTAACGACAGGGAGAGCGGCAAAAACATTCAGTACTTC. It is translated as CASSNDRESGKNIQYF.

This clonotype was found many times. The V call is TRBV3-1, the J call TRBJ2-1; 12 positions match TRBD2. With 4 bases clipped from V and 6 bases from J, the junction kept 4 bases outside the gene matches. The CDR3 runs to 15 residues. Germline CDR1 LGHDT, CDR2 YNNKEL (reference sequence). CDR3 sequence (DNA): TGTGCCAGCAGCCCGGGACTAGCGGGCCCCAATGAGCAGTTCTTC. This encodes CASSPGLAGPNEQFF.

In nucleotides, the CDR3 is TGCAGTGCTGCCTGGGCGGGGATCTCCTACGAGCAGTACTTC. Amino acid sequence: CSAAWAGISYEQYF. The rearrangement links TRBV20-1 to TRBJ2-7; perhaps TRBD2 as D (6 bases). The V end lost 5 bases, the J end lost 0 bases, and 14 bases lay between the germline ends. This CDR3 is built from 14 residues. In germline, CDR1 is DFQATT, CDR2 SNEGSKA (reference sequence).

The chain joins TRBV20-1 to TRBJ2-1; TRBD2 might be the D (6 bases). Trimming removed 4 bases from V and 2 bases from J, with 18 bases in between. CDR3 length: 16 amino acids. Germline CDR1 DFQATT, CDR2 SNEGSKA (reference sequence). The CDR3 DNA reads as TGCAGTGCTACCAGGACTACTGATTTCCCCTACAATGAGCAGTTCTTC. It encodes CSATRTTDFPYNEQFF.

A few counts support this clonotype. This rearrangement joins TRBV6-2 or TRBV6-3 to TRBJ1-3, with 9 nucleotides matching TRBD1. Germline CDR1 MNHEY, CDR2 SVGEGT. With 2 bases clipped from V and 2 bases from J, the junction kept 10 bases outside the gene matches. The CDR3 runs 18 residues. CDR3 in amino acids: CASSYGPGTGKTGNTIYF. In DNA form, the CDR3 reads TGTGCCAGCAGTTACGGTCCCGGGACAGGGAAGACTGGAAACACCATATATTTT.

This chain connects TRBV11-2 to TRBJ2-1; D not resolved. Germline CDR1 and CDR2: SGHAT and FQNNGV. This CDR3 region has 14 residues. The V gene lost 1 base and the J gene lost 10 bases, with 14 bases spanning the gap. CDR3 bases: TGTGCCAGCAGCTTAGTAAGGGTGGCCGGGGAGCAGTTCTTC. As protein: CASSLVRVAGEQFF.

At least ten counts were recorded for this clonotype. This rearrangement joins TRBV6-1 to TRBJ1-5; D remains unclear. Per germline, CDR1 MNHNS and CDR2 SASEGT. This CDR3 has 13 amino acids. V gave up 8 bases and J gave up 1 base, with 9 bases separating them. The CDR3 loop reads CASGRRSNQPQHF. CDR3 DNA: TGTGCCAGCGGGAGGAGAAGCAATCAGCCCCAGCATTTT.

This clonotype was seen only a few times. The chain joins TRBV6-5 to TRBJ2-7; 9 positions agree with TRBD1. V was pared by 7 bases and J by 6 bases, with 10 bases of the junction left unmatched. Germline CDR1 is MNHEY and CDR2 is SVGAGI. The CDR3 is 14 residues long. CDR3 region: CASNAGTGSSEQYF. The DNA of the CDR3 is TGTGCCAGCAATGCCGGGACAGGGTCAAGCGAGCAGTACTTC.

In this sample, this clonotype turned up once. The V and J genes are TRBV9 and TRBJ1-2, with 9 bases identical to TRBD1. The V and J ends lost 3 bases and 5 bases, in that order; junction bases with no gene match: 8. The CDR3 is made up of 15 amino acids. CDR1 is SGDLS, CDR2 YYNGEE, per germline. This CDR3 reads CASSGDRVATYGYTF. The CDR3, as DNA: TGTGCCAGCAGCGGGGACAGGGTCGCCACTTATGGCTACACCTTC.

This clonotype was counted ten times or more. The chain combines TRBV6-2 or TRBV6-3 with TRBJ2-7; a weak D match, TRBD1 (6 bases). The CDR3 sequence is 11 residues long. V was pared by 7 bases and J by 6 bases, with 10 bases between. CDR1 is MNHEY, CDR2 SVGEGT, per germline. CDR3 loop: CASTRGCEQYF. Here the CDR3 DNA reads TGTGCCAGCACCAGGGGCTGCGAGCAGTACTTC.

This clonotype appeared a few times. The chain couples TRBV9 to TRBJ2-7, with 10 bases fitting TRBD2. From germline, CDR1 is SGDLS and CDR2 YYNGEE. The CDR3 loop spans 16 amino acids. V lost 0 bases to trimming and J lost 5 bases; unmatched junction nucleotides: 8. The CDR3 nucleotides are TGTGCCAGCAGCGTAGCCCTAGCGGGAGCTCGGGACGAGCAGTACTTC. This gives the protein CASSVALAGARDEQYF.

This clonotype was detected ten times or more. The rearrangement links TRBV30 to TRBJ1-2, with no clear D. There are 14 residues in the CDR3. From germline, CDR1 is GTSNPN and CDR2 SVGIG (reference sequence). V was pared by 2 bases and J by 2 bases, with 12 bases between. The CDR3 sequence is CAWSKRPNNYGYTF. DNA for the CDR3: TGTGCCTGGAGTAAGAGGCCGAACAACTATGGCTACACCTTC.

The table lists this clonotype with many counts. V gene TRBV11-2 combines with J gene TRBJ2-1; D unclear. The CDR3 spans 18 residues. Germline loops: CDR1 SGHAT, CDR2 FQNNGV. V dropped 1 base and J dropped 0 bases, with 16 bases sitting between them. CDR3 sequence (DNA): TGTGCCAGCAGCTTAGGGGCCCTTGGCGGTTTCTCCTACAATGAGCAGTTCTTC. This translates into CASSLGALGGFSYNEQFF.

This clonotype was counted ten times or more. V gene TRBV6-1 combines with J gene TRBJ1-5; possibly TRBD1 for D (5 bases). V lost 5 bases to trimming and J lost 0 bases, with 17 bases between them. The CDR3 extends over 17 amino acids. Germline CDR1 and CDR2: MNHNS and SASEGT. The CDR3 DNA reads TGTGCCAGCAGTAAGACGGGGGGGGGTTATAGCAATCAGCCCCAGCATTTT. It specifies CASSKTGGGYSNQPQHF.

This rearrangement joins TRBV27 to TRBJ2-7; D call uncertain. This CDR3 contains 13 residues. Germline V CDR1 and CDR2: MNHEY, SMNVEV (reference sequence). V was trimmed by 4 bases and J by 4 bases, leaving 11 bases between them. CDR3 sequence (DNA): TGTGCCAGCAGTTACCGGGTGGGGTACGAGCAGTACTTC. It specifies CASSYRVGYEQYF.

The table lists this clonotype with many counts. CDR3 amino acids: CSANVDRDPTDTQYF. DNA of the CDR3: TGCAGTGCTAACGTGGACAGGGACCCCACAGATACGCAGTATTTT. V gene TRBV20-1 combines with J gene TRBJ2-3; 8 bases are shared with TRBD1. The germline CDR1 and CDR2 sequences are DFQATT and SNEGSKA (reference sequence). CDR3 length: 15 amino acids. V trimming: 4 bases; J trimming: 2 bases; junction bases outside the gene matches: 8.

This clonotype was seen repeatedly, ten times or more. J is TRBJ2-7 and V is TRBV6-1, with D hard to call. This CDR3 spans 15 amino acids. Germline V CDR1 and CDR2: MNHNS, SASEGT. The V end lost 1 base, the J end lost 0 bases, and 10 bases lay between the germline ends. CDR3 sequence (DNA): TGTGCCAGCAGTGAAGTTGGTGAGAGCTCCTACGAGCAGTACTTC. This sequence encodes CASSEVGESSYEQYF.

This rearrangement joins TRBV18 to TRBJ2-3, with 7 bases aligning to TRBD1. The CDR3 contains 16 residues. Losses at the gene ends were 3 bases for V and 4 bases for J; bases not matched to a gene: 10. Germline assignment: CDR1 KGHSH and CDR2 LQKENI. The CDR3 nucleotides are TGTGCCAGCTCACCCAGTCAAGGGGGCGCCGCAGATACGCAGTATTTT. Encoded protein: CASSPSQGGAADTQYF. Filled out from reference TRBV18 and TRBJ2-3, the complete variable domain reads NAGVMQNPRHLVRRRGQEARLRCSPMKGHSHVYWYRQLPEEGLKFMVYLQKENIIDESGMPKERFSAEFPKEGPSILRIQQVVRGDSAAYFCASSPSQGGAADTQYFGPGTRLTVL.

This clonotype was recorded many times. This chain links TRBV28 with TRBJ1-6, with 9 bases fitting TRBD1. The J segment lost 6 bases and the V segment lost 6 bases, leaving 6 bases of the junction unmatched. This CDR3 contains 15 residues. Germline-derived CDR1 and CDR2 are MDHEN and SYDVKM. The CDR3 sequence: CASRPRDRANSPLHF. CDR3 DNA: TGTGCCAGCAGACCCCGGGACAGGGCTAATTCACCCCTCCACTTT.

At least ten counts were recorded for this clonotype. The CDR3 region has the DNA TGTGCCAGCAGTTATAAGGACAGCTGGGATAGCTCCTACAATGAGCAGTTCTTC. Its translation is CASSYKDSWDSSYNEQFF. This chain connects TRBV6-1 to TRBJ2-1; weak D call: TRBD1 (6 bases). With 5 bases removed from V and 0 bases from J, the gap between germline ends came to 20 bases. Germline CDR1 MNHNS, CDR2 SASEGT. CDR3 length equals 18 residues.

This clonotype has a count of ten or more. This rearrangement joins TRBV27 to TRBJ2-1; TRBD2 matches 9 bases. The CDR3 totals 17 residues. Unmatched junction bases numbered 13, after V lost 0 bases and J lost 10 bases. Germline V gene sequence: CDR1 MNHEY, CDR2 SMNVEV (reference sequence). Here the CDR3 reads CASSLSGGLAGYVEQFF. CDR3 bases: TGTGCCAGCAGTTTATCGGGCGGGCTAGCGGGGTATGTAGAGCAGTTCTTC.

This clonotype was observed a few times. The chain joins TRBV6-1 to TRBJ2-1, with D possibly TRBD1 on 5 matching bases. This CDR3 is built from 15 residues. Trimming pared 1 base from V and 2 bases from J, leaving 9 bases between. Germline-derived CDR1 and CDR2 are MNHNS and SASEGT. CDR3 amino acids: CASSEGVGAYNEQFF. CDR3 in DNA: TGTGCCAGCAGTGAAGGGGTAGGGGCCTACAATGAGCAGTTCTTC.

This clonotype came up many times. The chain recombines TRBV28 with TRBJ2-7, with no clear D. The length of the CDR3 is 12 residues. The ends were cut back, 5 bases at V and 9 bases at J, with 14 bases in the middle. Looked up from germline, CDR1 is MDHEN and CDR2 is SYDVKM. The CDR3: CASSHYPGAQYF. Here the CDR3 DNA reads TGTGCCAGCAGTCACTATCCGGGCGCGCAGTACTTC. The whole variable domain, remainder taken from reference TRBV28 and TRBJ2-7, is DVKVTQSSRYLVKRTGEKVFLECVQDMDHENMFWYRQDPGLGLRLIYFSYDVKMKEKGDIPEGYSVSREKKERFSLILESASTNQTSMYLCASSHYPGAQYFGPGTRLTVT.

This clonotype was detected many times. The gene calls are TRBV7-9 and TRBJ1-2, with TRBD1 identical over 9 bases. Germline values: CDR1 SEHNR, CDR2 FQNEAQ (reference sequence). After removal of 1 base from V and 2 bases from J, the junction contained 2 bases not matched to a gene. This CDR3 is built from 15 residues. The CDR3 loop reads CASSLGGQGNYGYTF. CDR3 in DNA: TGTGCCAGCAGCTTAGGGGGACAGGGAAACTATGGCTACACCTTC.

The rearrangement joins TRBV15 to TRBJ2-4; the D is unclear. Trimming stripped 4 bases from V and 9 bases from J, with 10 bases between. Germline loops: CDR1 LNHNV, CDR2 YYDKDF (reference sequence). This CDR3 contains 12 residues. The CDR3 is CATSKDSGIQYF. DNA for the CDR3: TGTGCCACCAGCAAAGACTCGGGCATTCAGTACTTC.

Ten or more counts support this clonotype. This chain connects TRBV12-3 or TRBV12-4 to TRBJ2-7; D could derive from TRBD1 or TRBD2 (5 bases each). This CDR3 has 14 amino acids. V dropped 7 bases and J dropped 5 bases, with 18 bases sitting between them. CDR3 in amino acids: CASKGMWGKDEQYF. The CDR3 nucleotides are TGTGCCAGCAAGGGGATGTGGGGGAAAGACGAGCAGTACTTC.

The chain recombines TRBV7-2 with TRBJ2-1; 9 positions agree with TRBD1. The CDR3 is 15 residues long. V was pared by 1 base and J by 8 bases, with 6 bases of the junction left unmatched. Germline lookup yields CDR1 SGHTA and CDR2 FQGNSA. Here the CDR3 reads CASSLDRTGDDEQFF. The CDR3 DNA sequence: TGTGCCAGCAGCTTAGATCGGACAGGGGATGATGAGCAGTTCTTC.

A few counts support this clonotype. The chain employs TRBV20-1 and TRBJ1-1, with 7 nucleotides matching TRBD1. The CDR3 is 13 amino acids. The germline V gene has CDR1 DFQATT and CDR2 SNEGSKA (reference sequence). V trimming: 4 bases; J trimming: 3 bases; junction bases outside the gene matches: 5. The CDR3 sequence is CSAKDRYDTEAFF. DNA of the CDR3: TGCAGTGCTAAGGACAGGTACGACACTGAAGCTTTCTTT.

This clonotype was seen repeatedly, ten times or more. The chain joins TRBV11-2 to TRBJ1-2, with D unclear. Trimming took off 6 bases at V and 4 bases at J, with 12 bases between the two ends. The CDR3 extends over 13 amino acids. Germline CDR1 SGHAT, CDR2 FQNNGV. The CDR3 DNA is TGTGCCAGCAGTATTGCAGAGATCTATGGCTACACCTTC. Its protein is CASSIAEIYGYTF.

Notes on this clonotype: This may come from a read error, since a much larger clone is one base off. No conserved phenylalanine or tryptophan is present at the end of the CDR3, so a read error is the likely explanation. CDR3 nucleotides: TGTGCCATCAGTGAGTCGGGGCCCACTGAAGCTTTCCTT. Protein: CAISESGPTEAFL. V and J are TRBV10-3 and TRBJ1-1, with a weak D call TRBD1 (5 bases). Deletions cut 0 bases from V and 4 bases from J, with 6 bases between. The germline gives CDR1 ENHRY, CDR2 SYGVKD. This CDR3 has 13 amino acids.